This T cell receptor beta chain was recovered during a study of cytomegalovirus exposure and HLA in healthy donors. The wider study: HLA-typed donors contributed 80 million or so unique TCRs, which were held in an early data release. Overall study results and limits: Most TCR sequences proved rare, with some public TCRs found in many donors. Presence/absence analyses rested on an assumption that sequencing depth was roughly uniform across donors.

J gave up 3 bases and V 3 bases, and 5 bases lay outside the gene matches. CDR3 size: 14 residues. Germline CDR1 is SGDLS and CDR2 is YYNGEE. This clone was seen only a few times. Its antigen remains unknown. The PCR contained 60 Vbeta and 13 Jbeta primers. Sequenced by immunoSEQ multiplex PCR; TCRdb stores in-frame clones only, minus some. The repertoire holds around 99,000 clones, 74% seen once, with about 15% in the top ten. Sample: PBMCs. The V and J genes are TRBV9 and TRBJ2-7; 8 bases match TRBD1. The TCR was taken from a woman aged 40 to 50 in good health and CMV-seropositive. CDR3 in amino acids: CASSAGTGGYEQYF. The CDR3 region has the DNA TGTGCCAGCAGCGCTGGGACAGGTGGCTACGAGCAGTACTTC.